The T cell receptor (beta chain) under discussion was sequenced for a study of response to subunit inactivated influenza vaccine. Each CDR3 protein gets one entry after TCRdb re-called the RT-PCR reads with MiXCR. In the table there are 400,000 to 550,000 distinct CDR3 sequences, roughly 27% of which are singletons. General study results and limits: The authors offered the suggestion that each seasonal influenza vaccination recruits few new T cells.

The CDR3 totals 13 residues. V lost 0 bases and J lost 7, with 7 bases in between. Germline lookup yields CDR1 KGHSH and CDR2 LQKENI. In this sample, this clonotype turned up a few times. Its antigen is as yet unknown. This clonotype originated in a man aged 45 to 65 who received an inactivated influenza vaccine. Sequenced material: CD4+ T cells sorted from PBMCs, taken 5 days after vaccination. This chain connects TRBV18 to TRBJ2-1; D not resolved. CDR3 nucleotide sequence: TGTGCCAGCTCACCACCCGTGACAAATGAGCAGTTCTTC. It translates to CASSPPVTNEQFF.